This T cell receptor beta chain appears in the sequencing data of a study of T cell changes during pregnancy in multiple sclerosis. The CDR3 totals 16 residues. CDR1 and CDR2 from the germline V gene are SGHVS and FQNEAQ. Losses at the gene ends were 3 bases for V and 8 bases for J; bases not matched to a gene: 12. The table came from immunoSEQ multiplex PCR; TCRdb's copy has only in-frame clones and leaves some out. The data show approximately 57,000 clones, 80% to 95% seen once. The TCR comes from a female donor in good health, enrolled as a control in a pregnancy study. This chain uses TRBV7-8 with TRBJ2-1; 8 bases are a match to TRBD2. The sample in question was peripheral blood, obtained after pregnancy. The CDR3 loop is CASSFIPGTRQDEQFF. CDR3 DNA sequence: TGTGCCAGCAGCTTTATACCCGGGACTAGGCAGGATGAGCAGTTCTTC.